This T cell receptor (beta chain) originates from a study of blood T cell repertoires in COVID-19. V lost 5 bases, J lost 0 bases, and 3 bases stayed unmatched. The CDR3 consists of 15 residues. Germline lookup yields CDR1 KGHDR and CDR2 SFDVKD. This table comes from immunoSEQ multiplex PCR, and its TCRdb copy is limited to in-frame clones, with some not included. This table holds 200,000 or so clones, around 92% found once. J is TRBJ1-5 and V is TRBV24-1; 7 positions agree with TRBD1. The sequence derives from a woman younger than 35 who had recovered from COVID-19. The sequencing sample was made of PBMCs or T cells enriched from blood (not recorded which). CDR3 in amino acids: CATSADRYSNQPQHF. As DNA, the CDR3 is TGTGCCACCAGTGCGGACAGGTATAGCAATCAGCCCCAGCATTTT.